The rows below give T cell receptor beta chains drawn from one sample of a study of cytomegalovirus exposure and HLA in healthy donors. Profiled with immunoSEQ multiplex PCR; TCRdb holds only in-frame clones, not every one. The repertoire has 150,000 or so clones, 80% to 90% of them found once; the top ten carry roughly 1.8%. The sequenced material came from PBMCs. The receptors derive from a woman between 18 and 29 years old in good health and CMV-seronegative. Each CDR3 is given with its conserved first and last residue.

v_call	j_call	cdr3_aa
TRBV19	TRBJ1-1	CASTHLLLGAENTEAFF
TRBV6-1	TRBJ1-2	CASSEGSYGYTF
TRBV19	TRBJ1-2	CASSISTGTNYGYTF
TRBV9	TRBJ2-1	CASSPRWGSGANNEQFF
TRBV19	TRBJ2-7	CASSNRPLQSGGRSNHEQYF
TRBV6-4	TRBJ2-3	CASSVGLADTDTQYF
TRBV19	TRBJ2-5	CSSSSGGPQETQYF
TRBV4-1	TRBJ2-1	CASSQPGGHNEQFF
TRBV5-5	TRBJ2-1	CASSFGTSGSLDNEQFF
TRBV7-2	TRBJ1-2	CASSMSGTGTYGYTF
TRBV6-6	TRBJ2-7	CASSLTGGNHEQYF
TRBV6-1	TRBJ1-1	CASSHRRPNPEAFF
TRBV29-1	TRBJ2-5	CSAPGEPFQETQYF
TRBV5-8	TRBJ1-4	CASSSGQGMTNEKLFF
TRBV28	TRBJ1-2	CASSFQGAYYGYTF
TRBV5-1	TRBJ2-3	CASSSTTGAGTQYF
TRBV28	TRBJ2-3	CASNPNSFRVTDTQYF
TRBV2	TRBJ2-3	CATRSRDTYTDTQYF
TRBV28	TRBJ1-2	CASSLDRGQGYTF
TRBV27	TRBJ1-1	CASSFLSPDTEAFF
TRBV6-1	TRBJ1-4	CASSEKWVGAATNEKLFF
TRBV5-1	TRBJ2-1	CASSTPLEARGNNEQFF